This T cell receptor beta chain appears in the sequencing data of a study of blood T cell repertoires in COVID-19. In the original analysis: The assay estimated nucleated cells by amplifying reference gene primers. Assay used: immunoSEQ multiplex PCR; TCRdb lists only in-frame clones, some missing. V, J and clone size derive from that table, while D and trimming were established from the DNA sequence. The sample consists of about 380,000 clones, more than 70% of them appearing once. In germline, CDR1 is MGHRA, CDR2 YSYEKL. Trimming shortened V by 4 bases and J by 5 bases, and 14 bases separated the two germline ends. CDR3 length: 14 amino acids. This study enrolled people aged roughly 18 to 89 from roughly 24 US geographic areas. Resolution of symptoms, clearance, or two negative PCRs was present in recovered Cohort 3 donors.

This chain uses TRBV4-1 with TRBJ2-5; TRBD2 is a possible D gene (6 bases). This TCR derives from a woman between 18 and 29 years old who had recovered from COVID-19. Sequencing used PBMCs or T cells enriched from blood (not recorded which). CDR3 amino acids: CASSPGLLRETQYF. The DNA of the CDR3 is TGCGCCAGCAGCCCGGGACTTCTACGGGAGACCCAGTACTTC.